This is a list of T cell receptor beta chains from one sample in a study of brain T cells in children with intractable seizures. TCRdb's copy holds only in-frame clones and misses some; the assay was immunoSEQ multiplex PCR. The sample yields 340,000 or so clones, roughly 92% seen once. The material sequenced was peripheral blood, taken more than 4 months after surgery. These receptors were taken from a boy under two years old with tuberous sclerosis and intractable seizures. Each CDR3 is given with its conserved first and last residue. D genes are given only for firm matches. Clone size is given for some rows only: seen once, a few or many times, or a class if the clone is expanded.

TGTGCCAGCAGCGCCCTCTATTCAGACAGGAGGAGGTACGAGCAGTACTTC,CASSALYSDRRRYEQYF,-,TRBV11-2,TRBJ2-7,-
TGTGCCAGCAGCTTGGATTCGGGGTACTATGGCTACACCTTC,CASSLDSGYYGYTF,-,TRBV5-6,TRBJ1-2,-
TGTGCCAGCAGTATCCTAGCGGGGGGGCTGGGCGAGCAGTACTTC,CASSILAGGLGEQYF,TRBD2,TRBV6-1,TRBJ2-7,-
TGTGCCAGCAGCACCCCCCTGGGGAGCGGCCGCTCCTACGAGCAGTACTTC,CASSTPLGSGRSYEQYF,-,TRBV6-2/TRBV6-3,TRBJ2-7,-
TGCGCCAGCAGCTTGTCCGGGGCAGACACCGGGGAGCTGTTTTTT,CASSLSGADTGELFF,-,TRBV5-1,TRBJ2-2,-
TGTGCCTGGAGTGTAGGAGGGGGGGCCGCAGAGACCCAGTACTTC,CAWSVGGGAAETQYF,-,TRBV30,TRBJ2-5,-
TGTGCCAGCAGCCAATGGGGGGTAGCTTTCTTT,CASSQWGVAFF,-,TRBV14,TRBJ1-1,-
TGTGCCAGCAGCTTAGAGTTGGGTAGCAATCAGCCCCAGCATTTT,CASSLELGSNQPQHF,-,TRBV11-2,TRBJ1-5,-
TGTGCCAGTACCAATGGACAGGCGTCCAGAAACACCATATATTTT,CASTNGQASRNTIYF,TRBD1,TRBV19,TRBJ1-3,-
TGTGCCAGTAGTATACCCTCAGGGCACAGGGGCTATGGCTACACCTTC,CASSIPSGHRGYGYTF,TRBD1,TRBV19,TRBJ1-2,-
TGTGCCTGGAGTGTACTAGCGGGAACAGATACGCAGTATTTT,CAWSVLAGTDTQYF,TRBD2,TRBV30,TRBJ2-3,-
TGCGCCAGCAGCCAAGGGTCCAAGAACCTGGGCGAGCAGTACTTC,CASSQGSKNLGEQYF,-,TRBV4-1,TRBJ2-7,-
TGTGCCAGCAGGTGGACAGGGAGGTACGAGCAGTACTTC,CASRWTGRYEQYF,TRBD1,TRBV6-5,TRBJ2-7,-
TGCGCCAGCAGTGAGTCGGGACTCAGCTCCTACGAGCAGTACTTC,CASSESGLSSYEQYF,-,TRBV10-2,TRBJ2-7,-
TGTGCCAGCAGCCGTCACCATGCGATTTCACCCCTCCACTTT,CASSRHHAISPLHF,-,TRBV16,TRBJ1-6,-
TGTGCCAGTGGGACAGGGGGCAGGAACGAGCAGTACTTC,CASGTGGRNEQYF,TRBD1,TRBV6-5,TRBJ2-7,-
TGTGCCAGTGCGGGACATGGGAGCGATCAGCCCCAGCATTTT,CASAGHGSDQPQHF,-,TRBV19,TRBJ1-5,-
TGTGCCACCTCGGGACTTGTCCCCAATGAGCAGTTCTTC,CATSGLVPNEQFF,-,TRBV10-3,TRBJ2-1,-
TGTGCCAGCAGTGGAACTACAGGGAGCTCTGGGGCCAACGTCCTGACTTTC,CASSGTTGSSGANVLTF,-,TRBV25-1,TRBJ2-6,-
TGTGCCAGCAGTCCTGGACAGACGCAAGAGACCCAGTACTTC,CASSPGQTQETQYF,-,TRBV28,TRBJ2-5,-
TGTGCCAGCAGCGGATCAGGTGGCACTGAAGCTTTCTTT,CASSGSGGTEAFF,-,TRBV9,TRBJ1-1,-
TGTGCCAGCAGTTACTCCCCAGTGTCCTCCTACGAGCAGTACTTC,CASSYSPVSSYEQYF,-,TRBV6-5,TRBJ2-7,-
TGTGCCAGCAGCCAGGAACACTATGGCTACACCTTC,CASSQEHYGYTF,-,TRBV3-1/TRBV3-2,TRBJ1-2,few
TGTGCCAGCAGTTTTCGGGACACGGGGACTGAAGCTTTCTTT,CASSFRDTGTEAFF,-,TRBV6-5,TRBJ1-1,-
TGCGCCAGCAGCGGACGCACAGATACGCAGTATTTT,CASSGRTDTQYF,-,TRBV5-1,TRBJ2-3,-
TGTGCCAGCAGCTTGAAAGGGGCAGGTTTTACTAATGAAAAACTGTTTTTT,CASSLKGAGFTNEKLFF,-,TRBV5-6,TRBJ1-4,-
TGTGCCAGCAGTTACCGACAGGGGTGGCAAGAGACCCAGTACTTC,CASSYRQGWQETQYF,TRBD1,TRBV6-5,TRBJ2-5,-